These T cell receptor beta chains were read from a single sample in a study of blood T cell repertoires in COVID-19. Assay: immunoSEQ multiplex PCR; the TCRdb copy retains only in-frame clones and omits some. The repertoire holds over 100,000 clones, roughly 82% seen once, with approximately 27% in the top ten. Sequencing was carried out using peripheral blood. The receptors shown here come from a man aged 60 to 69 with acute or convalescent COVID-19. CDR3s include the opening cysteine and the closing phenylalanine or tryptophan. Size tells how often a clone was seen (once, few, many) or the class of an expanded clone, and some rows leave it out.

v_gene: TRBV30
abundance: NA
j_gene: TRBJ2-3
CDR3aa: CAWRPSPRLSSTDTQYF

v_gene: TRBV25-1
abundance: NA
j_gene: TRBJ2-1
CDR3aa: CASSAWTSGKGDEQFF

v_gene: TRBV5-4
abundance: few
j_gene: TRBJ2-7
CDR3aa: CASSLGHGGDYEQYF

v_gene: TRBV28
abundance: NA
j_gene: TRBJ2-6
CDR3aa: CASRSGTRPLSGANVLTF

v_gene: TRBV25-1
abundance: once
j_gene: TRBJ1-6
CDR3aa: CASSSTGYTLHF

v_gene: TRBV5-1
abundance: NA
j_gene: TRBJ2-5
CDR3aa: CASSLAGMLETQYF

v_gene: TRBV7-9
abundance: NA
j_gene: TRBJ1-1
CDR3aa: CASSRGQGLYTEAFF

v_gene: TRBV9
abundance: NA
j_gene: TRBJ1-4
CDR3aa: CASSPHGGANEKLFF

v_gene: TRBV7-2
abundance: NA
j_gene: TRBJ1-3
CDR3aa: CASSLGQGADTIYF

v_gene: TRBV24-1
abundance: NA
j_gene: TRBJ2-2
CDR3aa: CATSEAGPGELFF

v_gene: TRBV7-6
abundance: NA
j_gene: TRBJ2-5
CDR3aa: CASSSRGGETQYF

v_gene: TRBV29-1
abundance: NA
j_gene: TRBJ1-2
CDR3aa: CSVDAPGALYGYTF

v_gene: TRBV7-9
abundance: NA
j_gene: TRBJ1-1
CDR3aa: CASSSDRGMNTEAFF

v_gene: TRBV2
abundance: few
j_gene: TRBJ1-5
CDR3aa: CASIKAGVMGQPQHF

v_gene: TRBV7-8
abundance: NA
j_gene: TRBJ2-5
CDR3aa: CASSSSRVIAQETQYF

v_gene: TRBV5-5
abundance: NA
j_gene: TRBJ2-3
CDR3aa: CASSLRTLAELNTQYF

v_gene: TRBV3-1/TRBV3-2
abundance: NA
j_gene: TRBJ2-3
CDR3aa: CASSQDGSSEFTDTQYF

v_gene: TRBV5-5
abundance: NA
j_gene: TRBJ2-7
CDR3aa: CASSRDRGSYEQYF

v_gene: TRBV7-9
abundance: NA
j_gene: TRBJ2-3
CDR3aa: CASSLIRSSGYTDTQYF

v_gene: TRBV29-1
abundance: NA
j_gene: TRBJ1-2
CDR3aa: CSVEGGSAGYTF

v_gene: TRBV19
abundance: NA
j_gene: TRBJ2-3
CDR3aa: CASSPRTSGGTDTQYF

v_gene: TRBV2
abundance: NA
j_gene: TRBJ1-1
CDR3aa: CASRKTGSTGTEAFF

v_gene: TRBV19
abundance: NA
j_gene: TRBJ1-5
CDR3aa: CASSIQGANQPQHF

v_gene: TRBV25-1
abundance: NA
j_gene: TRBJ1-1
CDR3aa: CASSPGNTEAFF

v_gene: TRBV2
abundance: NA
j_gene: TRBJ2-7
CDR3aa: CASSEARASGSIF

v_gene: TRBV18
abundance: NA
j_gene: TRBJ2-1
CDR3aa: CASSAETGGLSEQFF

v_gene: TRBV6-5
abundance: NA
j_gene: TRBJ1-5
CDR3aa: CASSRQAVGQPQHF

v_gene: TRBV18
abundance: NA
j_gene: TRBJ2-7
CDR3aa: CASSPSGRTYEQYF

v_gene: TRBV3-1/TRBV3-2
abundance: NA
j_gene: TRBJ2-2
CDR3aa: CASSQDPGKGTGELFF

v_gene: TRBV27
abundance: NA
j_gene: TRBJ1-1
CDR3aa: CASSLAQGWDTEAFF

v_gene: TRBV18
abundance: NA
j_gene: TRBJ1-1
CDR3aa: CASSPEEGNTEAFF

v_gene: TRBV18
abundance: NA
j_gene: TRBJ2-3
CDR3aa: CASSPRGSGGPGTQYF

v_gene: TRBV18
abundance: NA
j_gene: TRBJ2-6
CDR3aa: CASSPDSLGANVLTF

v_gene: TRBV18
abundance: NA
j_gene: TRBJ2-1
CDR3aa: CASSPVLAGGPHEQFF

v_gene: TRBV27
abundance: NA
j_gene: TRBJ2-7
CDR3aa: CASTLGSRSSEQYF

v_gene: TRBV27
abundance: NA
j_gene: TRBJ1-2
CDR3aa: CASSLSGYGYTF

v_gene: TRBV5-1
abundance: NA
j_gene: TRBJ2-3
CDR3aa: CASIASGTDTQYF

v_gene: TRBV19
abundance: NA
j_gene: TRBJ2-7
CDR3aa: CASSINFGGTGVRGEQYF

v_gene: TRBV28
abundance: NA
j_gene: TRBJ2-2
CDR3aa: CATRRGGGTGELFF

v_gene: TRBV6-5
abundance: NA
j_gene: TRBJ1-5
CDR3aa: CASSLDQGAYQPQHF

v_gene: TRBV19
abundance: few
j_gene: TRBJ2-7
CDR3aa: CASAPQQGQSEQYF

v_gene: TRBV6-2/TRBV6-3
abundance: NA
j_gene: TRBJ1-5
CDR3aa: CASSWLWARRYSNQPQHF

v_gene: TRBV6-6
abundance: NA
j_gene: TRBJ2-1
CDR3aa: CASSYGLADNEQFF

v_gene: TRBV10-2
abundance: few
j_gene: TRBJ2-7
CDR3aa: CASSPGYPYEQYF

v_gene: TRBV19
abundance: NA
j_gene: TRBJ2-1
CDR3aa: CASSISGSWEQFF

v_gene: TRBV28
abundance: NA
j_gene: TRBJ2-1
CDR3aa: CASSFPGGPGEQFF

v_gene: TRBV19
abundance: NA
j_gene: TRBJ2-2
CDR3aa: CASLAGLTGELFF

v_gene: TRBV11-3
abundance: few
j_gene: TRBJ2-3
CDR3aa: CASSKRQGATDTQYF

v_gene: TRBV4-2
abundance: NA
j_gene: TRBJ1-5
CDR3aa: CASSQERTGSQPQHF